The next 31 T cell receptor beta chains were all read from a single sample in a study of cytomegalovirus exposure and HLA in healthy donors. The PCR employed 60 Vbeta primers together with 13 Jbeta primers. Sequencing used immunoSEQ multiplex PCR; TCRdb keeps in-frame clones, though not all of them. This sample yields around 120,000 clones, of which 70% to 80% are seen a single time; about 3.4% belongs to the top ten. The sample taken for sequencing was PBMCs. The receptor set was obtained from a man younger than 40 in good health and CMV-seronegative.

The chain combines TRBV10-3 with TRBJ2-3; 12 nucleotides agree with TRBD1. The CDR3 totals 16 residues. V was pared by 6 bases and J by 3 bases, with 7 bases of the junction left unmatched. Germline loops: CDR1 ENHRY, CDR2 SYGVKD. CDR3 in DNA: TGTGCCATCAGCCCGGGACAGGGGGCTTGGACAGATACGCAGTATTTT. Its protein product is CAISPGQGAWTDTQYF.

The chain uses TRBV4-1 and TRBJ2-7, with TRBD2 matching 14 bases. The CDR3 has 17 residues. Germline V lookup: CDR1 MGHRA, CDR2 YSYEKL. V shed 0 bases, J shed 6 bases, and the junction held 7 bases outside the gene matches. CDR3 DNA sequence: TGCGCCAGCAGCCAAGACCCGGGACTAGCGGGAGAGGTCGAGCAGTACTTC. It translates to CASSQDPGLAGEVEQYF.

The chain joins TRBV9 to TRBJ1-1; 7 bases fit TRBD1. This CDR3 is built from 14 residues. The germline CDR1 and CDR2 sequences are SGDLS and YYNGEE. V shed 2 bases, J shed 6 bases, and the junction held 7 bases outside the gene matches. In DNA, the CDR3 is TGTGCCAGCAGCGTGGCATCTCAGGGGGCTGAAGCTTTCTTT. This translates into CASSVASQGAEAFF.

The chain employs TRBV28 and TRBJ2-2, with a tentative D call TRBD2 (5 bases). V shed 4 bases and J shed 8 bases, with 8 bases lying between them. Germline-derived CDR1 and CDR2 are MDHEN and SYDVKM. The CDR3 is 12 amino acids. CDR3 sequence: CASSSTGGELFF. The CDR3 DNA follows: TGTGCCAGCAGTTCGACGGGAGGGGAGCTGTTTTTT. The full variable domain, with the rest looked up from reference TRBV28 and TRBJ2-2, is DVKVTQSSRYLVKRTGEKVFLECVQDMDHENMFWYRQDPGLGLRLIYFSYDVKMKEKGDIPEGYSVSREKKERFSLILESASTNQTSMYLCASSSTGGELFFGEGSRLTVL.

The CDR3 DNA sequence: TGCAGCGTTGAGTCTCAGGCCTACGAGCAGTACTTC. This sequence encodes CSVESQAYEQYF. The chain couples TRBV29-1 to TRBJ2-7, with D hard to call. Germline CDR1 SQVTM, CDR2 ANQGSEA. The ends were cut back, 3 bases at V and 2 bases at J, with 8 bases in the middle. This CDR3 comprises 12 residues.

This clone was counted between two and nine times. The V call is TRBV19, the J call TRBJ1-1; no definite D call. Germline CDR1 reads LNHDA; CDR2 reads SQIVND (reference sequence). V dropped 3 bases and J dropped 1 base, with 6 bases sitting between them. This CDR3 has 13 residues. CDR3 bases: TGTGCCAGTAGTATGGGAGGGAACACTGAAGCTTTCTTT. It yields the protein CASSMGGNTEAFF.

The rearrangement links TRBV19 to TRBJ2-7, with 8 nucleotides matching TRBD1. This CDR3 comprises 13 residues. Germline lookup yields CDR1 LNHDA and CDR2 SQIVND (reference sequence). V shed 8 bases, J shed 0 bases, and the junction held 3 bases outside the gene matches. This CDR3 reads CASQGAYSYEQYF. The CDR3, as DNA: TGTGCCAGTCAGGGGGCATACTCCTACGAGCAGTACTTC.

V is TRBV7-2 and J is TRBJ1-5; TRBD1 aligns across 10 bases. Germline-derived CDR1 and CDR2 are SGHTA and FQGNSA. The CDR3 has 18 residues. With 2 bases clipped from V and 0 bases from J, the junction kept 7 bases outside the gene matches. Here the CDR3 reads CASSLQDRGSYSNQPQHF. Here the CDR3 DNA reads TGTGCCAGCAGCTTACAGGACAGGGGGTCTTATAGCAATCAGCCCCAGCATTTT.

The V call is TRBV28, the J call TRBJ2-3, with 10 nucleotides matching TRBD1. The CDR3 extends over 16 amino acids. CDR1 and CDR2 from the germline V gene are MDHEN and SYDVKM. Trimming at V came to 4 bases and at J to 1 base, leaving 5 bases not matched to a gene. CDR3 sequence reads: CASSSPGTGGTDTQYF. CDR3 bases: TGTGCCAGCAGTTCTCCTGGGACAGGGGGCACAGATACGCAGTATTTT.

V is TRBV7-3 and J is TRBJ1-1; D might be TRBD1 (6 bases). The CDR3 has 14 amino acids. The germline V gene has CDR1 SGHTA and CDR2 FQGTGA. V shed 5 bases and J shed 8 bases, with 18 bases lying between them. CDR3 in amino acids: CASSPTRSGAEAFF. The CDR3 coding sequence is TGTGCCAGCAGCCCGACCAGGTCAGGGGCGGAAGCTTTCTTT. Drawing the rest from reference TRBV7-3 and TRBJ1-1, the complete variable domain is GAGVSQTPSNKVTEKGKYVELRCDPISGHTALYWYRQSLGQGPEFLIYFQGTGAADDSGLPNDRFFAVRPEGSVSTLKIQRTERGDSAVYLCASSPTRSGAEAFFGQGTRLTVV.

The J gene is TRBJ1-1, the V gene TRBV16; tentatively, D is TRBD1 (5 bases). V was cut by 0 bases and J by 3 bases, with 8 bases left in between. The length of the CDR3 is 14 residues. Germline V gene lookup returns CDR1 KGHSY and CDR2 FQNENV. In nucleotides, the CDR3 is TGTGCCAGCAGCCAATCTCGGGGGTACACTGAAGCTTTCTTT. This codes for CASSQSRGYTEAFF.

This chain joins TRBV5-1 and TRBJ2-5, with TRBD2 matching over 9 bases. V shed 1 base, J shed 4 bases, and the junction held 8 bases outside the gene matches. The CDR3 runs to 16 residues. CDR1 is SGHRS, CDR2 YFSETQ, per germline. CDR3 loop: CASSLISGGRGETQYF. The CDR3 DNA reads as TGCGCCAGCAGCTTGATTAGCGGGGGACGGGGAGAGACCCAGTACTTC.

The chain links TRBV2 to TRBJ1-1; tentative D call: TRBD1 (5 bases). CDR1 SNHLY and CDR2 FYNNEI come from the germline V gene. Trimming cost V 4 bases and J 4 bases, with 16 bases left between them. This CDR3 contains 15 residues. The CDR3 coding sequence is TGTGCCAGCAGTGTTGAGCCGGGAGGGGTCACTGAAGCTTTCTTT. Protein product: CASSVEPGGVTEAFF.

The genes are TRBV5-8 and TRBJ2-7, with TRBD1 as a possible D gene (5 bases). The CDR3 contains 15 residues. Between the trimmed V and J ends, which lost 1 base and 4 bases, there was a span of 15 bases. Per germline, CDR1 SGHTS and CDR2 YDEGEE. In DNA, the CDR3 is TGTGCCAGCAGCTTGAATCCCGGCAGGGATTACGAGCAGTACTTC. Its protein is CASSLNPGRDYEQYF.

This clone showed up just a few times. In the same sample, other DNA sequences code for this CDR3. The chain couples TRBV28 to TRBJ2-7, with D maybe TRBD2 (7 bases). CDR1 is MDHEN and CDR2 is SYDVKM in the germline V gene. Deletions cut 3 bases from V and 4 bases from J, with 10 bases between. The CDR3 is made up of 13 amino acids. The CDR3 sequence is CASSLGGGYEQYF. DNA for the CDR3: TGTGCCAGCAGTTTGGGAGGGGGGTACGAGCAGTACTTC.

Sample share makes this clone medium-sized. In DNA form, the CDR3 reads TGTGCCAGCAGTGCCGGGACAGGGGGCGCAGATACGCAGTATTTT. Protein: CASSAGTGGADTQYF. This chain links TRBV6-4 with TRBJ2-3, with 12 bases aligning to TRBD1. This CDR3 comprises 15 residues. CDR1 MRHNA and CDR2 SNTAGT come from the germline V gene. V was clipped by 4 bases and J by 4 bases; unmatched bases: 3.

The sample holds a few counts of this clone. The V call is TRBV9, the J call TRBJ1-1, with a possible D match to TRBD1 (6 bases). CDR1 is SGDLS, CDR2 YYNGEE, per germline. V lost 0 bases and J 3 bases, leaving 6 bases between the germline ends. CDR3 length equals 13 residues. The CDR3 nucleotides read TGTGCCAGCAGCGTAGAGGGGGACACTGAAGCTTTCTTT. Residues: CASSVEGDTEAFF.

This chain links TRBV30 with TRBJ1-5; D gene unclear. V lost 7 bases, J lost 3 bases, and 13 bases lay in between. Germline values: CDR1 GTSNPN, CDR2 SVGIG (reference sequence). CDR3 length: 13 residues. CDR3 coding DNA: TGTGCCTTGGAGAGCGGGTTCAATCAGCCCCAGCATTTT. This sequence encodes CALESGFNQPQHF.

The chain is built from TRBV19 and TRBJ2-5, with D perhaps matching TRBD1 (6 bases). TRBJ2-7 matches the DNA end more closely, so the J call is doubtful. The germline CDR1 and CDR2 sequences are LNHDA and SQIVND (reference sequence). The CDR3 is 17 residues long. For the CDR3, the DNA is TGTGCCAGTAGTATATATCCCTCCGGGTCAGGGGCAAGCGAGCAGTACTTC. Protein product: CASSIYPSGSGASEQYF.

The V call is TRBV7-2, the J call TRBJ2-7; 8 nucleotides line up with TRBD2. The CDR3 consists of 13 residues. Per germline, CDR1 SGHTA and CDR2 FQGNSA. V shed 5 bases, J shed 4 bases, and the junction held 4 bases outside the gene matches. CDR3 residues: CASSKRGGYEQYF. In DNA form, the CDR3 reads TGTGCCAGCAGCAAACGGGGGGGGTACGAGCAGTACTTC.

This CDR3 is CASSSDQGSWDEKLFF. DNA for the CDR3: TGCGCCAGCAGCTCGGACCAGGGGAGCTGGGATGAAAAACTGTTTTTT. The chain employs TRBV5-1 and TRBJ1-4; D may be TRBD1 (6 bases). The CDR3 loop spans 16 amino acids. V was clipped by 3 bases and J by 6 bases, with 18 bases between them. The V gene's germline CDR1 is SGHRS and CDR2 YFSETQ. Full variable domain (remainder filled in from reference TRBV5-1 and TRBJ1-4): KAGVTQTPRYLIKTRGQQVTLSCSPISGHRSVSWYQQTPGQGLQFLFEYFSETQRNKGNFPGRFSGRQFSNSRSEMNVSTLELGDSALYLCASSSDQGSWDEKLFFGSGTQLSVL.

The chain recombines TRBV10-3 with TRBJ1-6; no firm D call. Per the germline V gene, CDR1 is ENHRY and CDR2 is SYGVKD. The CDR3 is made up of 12 amino acids. V shed 6 bases and J shed 5 bases, with 5 bases lying between them. Here the CDR3 DNA reads TGTGCCATCAGCGGAGATAATTCACCCCTCCACTTT. Amino acid sequence: CAISGDNSPLHF.

The rearrangement uses TRBV19 and TRBJ2-2, with 7 bases fitting TRBD2. The CDR3 is 14 residues long. Trimming cost V 7 bases and J 3 bases; bases outside gene matches: 5. CDR1 and CDR2 (germline): LNHDA, SQIVND (reference sequence). The CDR3 region has the DNA TGTGCCAGTAAGGCGGGAGATCACACCGGGGAGCTGTTTTTT. This translates into CASKAGDHTGELFF.

The chain carries TRBV27 and TRBJ1-4; D is undetermined. Germline V gene lookup returns CDR1 MNHEY and CDR2 SMNVEV (reference sequence). This CDR3 is built from 14 residues. Deletions cut 4 bases from V and 7 bases from J, with 13 bases between. CDR3 nucleotide sequence: TGTGCCAGCAGTTCCCTCTCCCGAGGTGAAAAACTGTTTTTT. Translating it yields CASSSLSRGEKLFF.

The V call is TRBV29-1, the J call TRBJ2-2; D is uncertain. Trimming pared 0 bases from V and 7 bases from J, leaving 6 bases between. In germline, CDR1 is SQVTM, CDR2 ANQGSEA. The CDR3 extends over 12 amino acids. The CDR3 sequence is CSVEDRLGELFF. Here the CDR3 DNA reads TGCAGCGTTGAAGATCGACTCGGGGAGCTGTTTTTT.

V is TRBV11-1 and J is TRBJ1-1; D gene ambiguous. The germline CDR1 and CDR2 sequences are SGHAT and FQDESV (reference sequence). The germline V and J ends were trimmed by 3 bases and 1 base, with 6 bases remaining between them. The length of the CDR3 is 13 residues. CDR3 residues: CASSFTGNTEAFF. The DNA for the CDR3 is TGTGCCAGCAGCTTTACGGGGAACACTGAAGCTTTCTTT.

This clone was detected only once. The chain joins TRBV13 to TRBJ2-1; no firm D call. Germline V gene sequence: CDR1 PRHDT, CDR2 FYEKMQ (reference sequence). CDR3 length equals 12 residues. Trimming took 4 bases from V and 7 from J, leaving 8 bases between them. This CDR3 is CASSSTSNEQFF. The CDR3 DNA sequence: TGTGCCAGCAGCTCAACTTCGAATGAGCAGTTCTTC.

CDR3 nucleotide sequence: TGTGCCAGCAGAGCATACCAATTGAACACCGGGGAGCTGTTTTTT. It yields the protein CASRAYQLNTGELFF. V gene TRBV6-5 combines with J gene TRBJ2-2; D remains ambiguous. Trimming took 6 bases from V and 1 from J, leaving 12 bases between them. Germline V gene lookup returns CDR1 MNHEY and CDR2 SVGAGI. The CDR3 covers 15 residues.

This clone has just one count. CDR3 coding DNA: TGTGCCAGCAGTGAAAGGGGGCAGGGGAGGGCTTTCTTT. Its protein product is CASSERGQGRAFF. The chain uses TRBV6-1 and TRBJ1-1; TRBD1 aligns across 7 bases. The V gene end was trimmed by 2 bases and the J gene end by 11 bases; junction bases not matched to a gene: 8. CDR1 and CDR2 from the germline V gene are MNHNS and SASEGT. The CDR3 is 13 amino acids.

The chain is built from TRBV11-2 and TRBJ2-7, with 7 nucleotides matching TRBD1. Trimming removed 7 bases from V and 2 bases from J; junction bases left unmatched: 5. CDR1 is SGHAT and CDR2 is FQNNGV in the germline V gene. CDR3 length equals 13 residues. Here the CDR3 DNA reads TGTGCCAGCACCCCGGGACAGACCTACGAGCAGTACTTC. This gives the protein CASTPGQTYEQYF.

V is TRBV28 and J is TRBJ1-1, with no clear D. Trimming stripped 7 bases from V and 0 bases from J, with 12 bases between. The CDR3 loop spans 14 amino acids. From germline, CDR1 is MDHEN and CDR2 SYDVKM. The CDR3: CASIQLRLNTEAFF. For the CDR3, the DNA is TGTGCCAGCATTCAACTGCGCCTGAACACTGAAGCTTTCTTT.